This TCR beta chain was recorded in a study of OX40 agonist ivuxolimab in advanced cancers. The overall study: Among those treated, three patients had partial responses, one with hepatocellular carcinoma and two with cutaneous melanoma.

The repertoire was sequenced with immunoSEQ multiplex PCR; TCRdb's copy has only in-frame clones and lacks some. The sample yields 45,000 or so clones, more than 65% seen once. The V end was cut by 3 bases, the J end by 0 bases, with 9 bases between. Germline CDR1 reads SNHLY; CDR2 reads FYNNEI. This CDR3 has 15 amino acids. The clonotype originates from an adult with an advanced solid tumor such as melanoma, head and neck, liver or kidney cancer. The sequenced sample was CD4+ or CD8+ T cells sorted from blood, obtained in a trial of the OX40 agonist ivuxolimab. V usage is TRBV2 and J usage is TRBJ2-1, with a possible D match to TRBD1 (6 bases). The CDR3 nucleotides read TGTGCCAGCAGTGATAAGACAGGCTCCTACAATGAGCAGTTCTTC. Its translation: CASSDKTGSYNEQFF.